The 5 T cell receptor beta chains presented below share a single source sample, sequenced in a study of T cell repertoires in cytomegalovirus infection. These receptors are not linked to any known antigen. TCRdb ran MiXCR on the reads and lists one entry per CDR3 protein. The table includes roughly 170,000 distinct CDR3 sequences, roughly a fifth detected once. This specimen consisted of CD8+ T cells from cultured PBMCs, obtained from culture after CMV antigen stimulation. The receptor source for this set is a human donor in good health (CMV status not recorded). Some clones in this sample may be carry-over from other donors' samples.

V usage is TRBV6-2 or TRBV6-3 and J usage is TRBJ1-4; D gene uncertain. CDR3 length: 13 amino acids. Germline CDR1 MNHEY, CDR2 SVGEGT. Trimming took off 5 bases at V and 3 bases at J, with 7 bases between the two ends. The chain's CDR3 is CASSEAANEKLFF. Written as DNA, the CDR3 is TGTGCCAGCAGTGAAGCCGCTAATGAAAAACTGTTTTTT.

This clonotype appeared a few times. The V gene is TRBV4-1, the J gene TRBJ2-7, with 7 positions matching TRBD2. There are 17 residues in the CDR3. Germline V gives CDR1 MGHRA, CDR2 YSYEKL. Losses at the gene ends were 0 bases for V and 0 bases for J; bases not matched to a gene: 8. The CDR3 region is CASSQEGWGGNSYEQYF. CDR3 DNA sequence: TGCGCCAGCAGCCAAGAGGGTTGGGGGGGGAACTCCTACGAGCAGTACTTC.

The V and J genes are TRBV7-2 and TRBJ1-5, with D unresolved. This CDR3 has 15 amino acids. Deletions cut 2 bases from V and 3 bases from J, with 11 bases between. The germline V gene encodes CDR1 SGHTA and CDR2 FQGNSA. The CDR3 loop reads CASSLYPTANQPQHF. CDR3 sequence (DNA): TGTGCCAGCAGCTTATATCCGACTGCCAATCAGCCCCAGCATTTT.

This clonotype was detected only a few times. The chain combines TRBV7-7 with TRBJ2-1; D is unresolved. V was clipped by 2 bases and J by 8 bases, with 10 bases between them. Per germline, CDR1 SSHAT and CDR2 FNYEAQ (reference sequence). The CDR3 has 13 residues. The CDR3 loop is CASSLRWGHEQFF. The CDR3 bases are TGTGCCAGCAGCTTACGTTGGGGTCATGAGCAGTTCTTC.

In its sample, this clonotype was seen a few times. One end of the junction varies from germline; a read error may be responsible. The gene calls are TRBV7-7 and TRBJ2-3; TRBD2 matches at 7 bases. Germline CDR1 SSHAT, CDR2 FNYEAQ (reference sequence). This CDR3 contains 16 residues. The DNA for the CDR3 is TGTGCTAGCAGCTTAGGGCCGGGGGGTAGCACAGATACGCAGTATTTT. Amino acids: CASSLGPGGSTDTQYF.